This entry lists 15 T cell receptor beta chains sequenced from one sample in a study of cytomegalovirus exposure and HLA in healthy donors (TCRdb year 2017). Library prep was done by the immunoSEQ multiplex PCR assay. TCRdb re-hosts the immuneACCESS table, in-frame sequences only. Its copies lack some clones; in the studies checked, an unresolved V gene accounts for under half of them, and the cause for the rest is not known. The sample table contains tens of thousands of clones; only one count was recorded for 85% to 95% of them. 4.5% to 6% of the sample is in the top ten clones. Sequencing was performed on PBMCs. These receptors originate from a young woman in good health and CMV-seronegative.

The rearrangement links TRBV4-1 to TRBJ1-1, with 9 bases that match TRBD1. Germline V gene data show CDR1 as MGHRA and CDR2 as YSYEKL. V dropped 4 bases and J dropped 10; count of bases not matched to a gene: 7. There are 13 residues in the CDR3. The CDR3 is CASSPTDRGRAFF. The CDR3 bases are TGCGCCAGCAGCCCTACGGACAGGGGAAGAGCTTTCTTT.

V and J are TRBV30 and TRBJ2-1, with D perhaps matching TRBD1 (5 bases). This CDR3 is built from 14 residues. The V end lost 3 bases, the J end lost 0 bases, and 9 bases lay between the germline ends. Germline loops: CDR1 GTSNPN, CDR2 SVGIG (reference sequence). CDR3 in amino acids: CAWSGDSSYNEQFF. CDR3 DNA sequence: TGTGCCTGGAGCGGTGACAGCTCCTACAATGAGCAGTTCTTC.

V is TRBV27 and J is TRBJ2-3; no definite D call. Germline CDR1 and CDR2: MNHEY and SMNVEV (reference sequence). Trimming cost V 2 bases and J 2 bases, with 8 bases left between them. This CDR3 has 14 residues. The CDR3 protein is CASSLSAPTDTQYF. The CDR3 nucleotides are TGTGCCAGCAGTTTAAGCGCCCCCACAGATACGCAGTATTTT.

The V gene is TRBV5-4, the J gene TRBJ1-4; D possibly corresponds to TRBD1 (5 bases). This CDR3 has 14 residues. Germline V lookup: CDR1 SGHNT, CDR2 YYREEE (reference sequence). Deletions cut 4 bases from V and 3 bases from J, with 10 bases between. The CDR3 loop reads CASSQGVSNEKLFF. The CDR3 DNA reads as TGTGCCAGCAGCCAAGGGGTTTCTAATGAAAAACTGTTTTTT.

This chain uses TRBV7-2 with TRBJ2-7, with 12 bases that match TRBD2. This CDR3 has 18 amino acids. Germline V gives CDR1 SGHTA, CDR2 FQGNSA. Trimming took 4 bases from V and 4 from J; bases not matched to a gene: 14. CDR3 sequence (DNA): TGTGCCAGCAGCTCCTCTAGCGGGGGGGCCTCGTTTGCGTACGAGCAGTACTTC. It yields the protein CASSSSSGGASFAYEQYF.

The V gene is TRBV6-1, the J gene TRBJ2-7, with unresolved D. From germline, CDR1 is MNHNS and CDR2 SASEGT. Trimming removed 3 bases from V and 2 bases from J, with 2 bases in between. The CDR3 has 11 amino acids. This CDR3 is CASSDAYEQYF. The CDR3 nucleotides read TGTGCCAGCAGTGACGCCTACGAGCAGTACTTC.

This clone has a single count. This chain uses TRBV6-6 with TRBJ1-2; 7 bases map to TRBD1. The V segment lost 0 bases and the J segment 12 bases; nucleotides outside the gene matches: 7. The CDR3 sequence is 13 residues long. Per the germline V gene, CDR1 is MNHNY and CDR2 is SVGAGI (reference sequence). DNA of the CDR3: TGTGCCAGCAGTTACTCGCAGGGACAGCTTGACACCTTC. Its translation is CASSYSQGQLDTF.

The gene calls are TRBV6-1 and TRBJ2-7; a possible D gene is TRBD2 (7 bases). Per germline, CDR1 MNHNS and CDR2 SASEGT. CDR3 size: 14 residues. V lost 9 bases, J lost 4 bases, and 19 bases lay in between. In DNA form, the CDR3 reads TGTGCCAGTTCCTCGGGGGGCAAGGGATACGAGCAGTACGTC. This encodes CASSSGGKGYEQYV.

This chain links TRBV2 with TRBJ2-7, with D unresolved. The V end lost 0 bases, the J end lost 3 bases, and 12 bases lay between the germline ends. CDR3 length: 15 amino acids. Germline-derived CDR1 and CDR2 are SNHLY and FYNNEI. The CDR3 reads CASSEASGLIYEQYF. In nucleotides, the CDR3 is TGTGCCAGCAGTGAAGCAAGTGGGCTGATCTACGAGCAGTACTTC.

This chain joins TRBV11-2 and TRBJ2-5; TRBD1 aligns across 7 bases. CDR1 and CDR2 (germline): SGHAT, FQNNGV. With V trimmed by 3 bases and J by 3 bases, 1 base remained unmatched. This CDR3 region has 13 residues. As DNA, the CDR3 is TGTGCCAGCAGCTTCGGACAGGAAGAGACCCAGTACTTC. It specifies CASSFGQEETQYF.

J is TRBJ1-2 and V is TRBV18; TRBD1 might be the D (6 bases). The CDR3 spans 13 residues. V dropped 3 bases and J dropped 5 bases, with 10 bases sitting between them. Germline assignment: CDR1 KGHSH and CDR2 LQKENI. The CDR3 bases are TGTGCCAGCTCACCGGACAGCCAGTATGGCTACACCTTC. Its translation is CASSPDSQYGYTF.

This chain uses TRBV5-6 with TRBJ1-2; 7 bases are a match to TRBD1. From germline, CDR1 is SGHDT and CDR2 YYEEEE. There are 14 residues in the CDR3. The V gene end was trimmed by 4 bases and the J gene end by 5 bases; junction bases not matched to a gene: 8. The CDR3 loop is CASSQTGTAYGYTF. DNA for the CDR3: TGTGCCAGCAGCCAGACCGGGACAGCTTATGGCTACACCTTC.

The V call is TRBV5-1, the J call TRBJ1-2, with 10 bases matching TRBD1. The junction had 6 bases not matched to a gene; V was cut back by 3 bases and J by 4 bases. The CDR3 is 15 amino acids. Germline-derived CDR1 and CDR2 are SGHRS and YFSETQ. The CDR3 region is CASSSTGGGIYGYTF. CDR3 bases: TGCGCCAGCAGCTCGACAGGGGGCGGAATCTATGGCTACACCTTC.

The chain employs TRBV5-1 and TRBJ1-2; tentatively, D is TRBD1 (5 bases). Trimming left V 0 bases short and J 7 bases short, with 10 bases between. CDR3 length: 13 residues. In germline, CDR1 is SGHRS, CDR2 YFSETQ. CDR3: CASSLVWGGGYTF. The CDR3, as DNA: TGCGCCAGCAGCTTGGTTTGGGGCGGTGGCTACACCTTC.

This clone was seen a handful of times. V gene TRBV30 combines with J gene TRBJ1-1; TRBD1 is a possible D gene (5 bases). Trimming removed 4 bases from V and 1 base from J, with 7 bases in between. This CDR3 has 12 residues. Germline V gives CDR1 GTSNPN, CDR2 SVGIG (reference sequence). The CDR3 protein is CAWMGGNTEAFF. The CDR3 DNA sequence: TGTGCCTGGATGGGGGGGAACACTGAAGCTTTCTTT.